This T cell receptor beta chain emerged from a study of T-cell reconstitution after alpha-beta-depleted transplantation in children. Preparation of the TCRbeta library was carried out with unique molecular identifiers. Each CDR3 protein is one row after TCRdb ran MiXCR on the PCR reads. This sample carries 250,000 or so distinct CDR3 sequences, roughly 25% of them seen once, and the ten largest clones take 4% to 5.5%. Germline-derived CDR1 and CDR2 are MNHEY and SMNVEV (reference sequence). The CDR3 consists of 16 residues. Between the trimmed V and J ends, which lost 3 bases and 1 base, there was a span of 12 bases. Points on this clonotype: The antigen is unknown.

Overall study results and limits: A year post-transplant, T-cell counts and diversity derived mostly from newly produced T cells. Surviving recipient T cells and thymic progenitors underlay high day-60 TCRbeta diversity in some patients.

This sequence originates from a female patient aged 2-15 years who had a stem cell transplant for congenital amegakaryocytic thrombocytopenia, so the T cells may come from the graft donor. The chain combines TRBV27 with TRBJ2-2; no definite D call. Sequencing was performed on PBMCs, mostly from graft donor cells, taken 360 days after TCRalphabeta/CD19-depleted stem cell transplant. CDR3 loop: CASSFLLAENTGELFF. The CDR3 coding sequence is TGTGCCAGCAGTTTTCTCTTGGCAGAGAACACCGGGGAGCTGTTTTTT.